This T cell receptor beta chain was identified during a study of T cell responses to AZD1222 COVID-19 vaccine. Study-wide results and limits: Researchers took repertoire samples only after the peak T cell response had come. The donor cohort was predominantly white British with a female majority, and clonal diversity may have been underestimated.

In the case of this clone: What it binds is unknown.

Libraries were prepared by immunoSEQ multiplex PCR; TCRdb keeps only in-frame clonotypes and omits some of them. Of about 100,000 clones in the sample, around 90% were seen once. Sequences were derived from peripheral blood, sampled on day 0 of AZD1222 vaccination. This receptor was taken from an adult in good health.

The CDR3: CASSQDRVGEQYF. CDR3 bases: TGTGCCAGCAGCCAAGACAGGGTCGGCGAGCAGTACTTC. The chain employs TRBV4-2 and TRBJ2-7; D possibly corresponds to TRBD1 (5 bases). Germline lookup yields CDR1 LGHNA and CDR2 YNFKEQ. Trimming removed 0 bases from V and 6 bases from J, with 9 bases in between. This CDR3 region has 13 residues.